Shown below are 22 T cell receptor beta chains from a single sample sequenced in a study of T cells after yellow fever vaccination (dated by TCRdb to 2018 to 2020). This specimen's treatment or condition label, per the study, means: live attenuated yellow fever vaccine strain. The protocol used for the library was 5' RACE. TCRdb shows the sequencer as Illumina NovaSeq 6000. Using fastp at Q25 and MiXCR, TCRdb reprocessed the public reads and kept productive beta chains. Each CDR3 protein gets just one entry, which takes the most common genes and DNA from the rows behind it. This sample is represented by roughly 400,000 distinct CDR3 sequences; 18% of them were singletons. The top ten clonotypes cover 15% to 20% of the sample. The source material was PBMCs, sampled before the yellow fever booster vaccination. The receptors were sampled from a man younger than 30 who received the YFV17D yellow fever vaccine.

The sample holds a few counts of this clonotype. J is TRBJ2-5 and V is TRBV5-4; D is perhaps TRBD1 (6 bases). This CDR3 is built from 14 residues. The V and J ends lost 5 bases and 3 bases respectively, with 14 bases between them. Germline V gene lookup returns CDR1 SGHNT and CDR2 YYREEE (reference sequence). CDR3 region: CASSPGTTKETQYF. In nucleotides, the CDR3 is TGTGCCAGCAGTCCCGGGACAACTAAAGAGACCCAGTACTTC.

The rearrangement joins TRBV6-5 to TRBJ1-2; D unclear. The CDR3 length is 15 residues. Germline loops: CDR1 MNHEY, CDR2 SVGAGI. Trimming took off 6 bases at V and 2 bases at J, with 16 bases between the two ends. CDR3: CASSPIPDTNYGYTF. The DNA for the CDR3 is TGTGCCAGCAGCCCGATACCCGACACGAACTATGGCTACACCTTC.

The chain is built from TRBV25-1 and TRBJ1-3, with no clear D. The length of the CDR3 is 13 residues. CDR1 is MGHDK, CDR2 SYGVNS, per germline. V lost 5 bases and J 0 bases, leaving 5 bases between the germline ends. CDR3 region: CASSLFSGNTIYF. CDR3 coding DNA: TGTGCCAGCAGTCTGTTCTCTGGAAACACCATATATTTT.

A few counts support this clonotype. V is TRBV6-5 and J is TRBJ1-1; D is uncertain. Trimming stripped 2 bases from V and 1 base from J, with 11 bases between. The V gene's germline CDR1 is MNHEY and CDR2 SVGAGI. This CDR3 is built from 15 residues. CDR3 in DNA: TGTGCCAGCAGTTACGTCGGAGGGAAGAACACTGAAGCTTTCTTT. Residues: CASSYVGGKNTEAFF.

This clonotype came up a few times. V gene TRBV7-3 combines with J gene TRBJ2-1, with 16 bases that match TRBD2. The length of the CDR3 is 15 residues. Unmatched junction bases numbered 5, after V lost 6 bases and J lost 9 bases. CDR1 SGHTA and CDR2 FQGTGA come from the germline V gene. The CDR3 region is CASSSGLAGGREQFF. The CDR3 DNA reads TGTGCCAGCAGTTCGGGACTAGCGGGGGGGCGTGAGCAGTTCTTC.

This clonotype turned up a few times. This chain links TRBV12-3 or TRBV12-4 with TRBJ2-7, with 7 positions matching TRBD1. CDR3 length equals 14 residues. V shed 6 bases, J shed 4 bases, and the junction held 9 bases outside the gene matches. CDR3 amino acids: CASRKGQAIYEQYF. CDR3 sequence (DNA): TGTGCCAGCAGGAAAGGACAGGCCATTTACGAGCAGTACTTC.

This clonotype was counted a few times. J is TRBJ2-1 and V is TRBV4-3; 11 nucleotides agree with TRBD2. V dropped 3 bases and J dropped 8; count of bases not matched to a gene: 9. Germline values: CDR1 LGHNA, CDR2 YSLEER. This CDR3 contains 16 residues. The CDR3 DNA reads TGCGCCAGCAGCCAGCGGCTAGCGGGGGGTTACCATGAGCAGTTCTTC. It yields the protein CASSQRLAGGYHEQFF.

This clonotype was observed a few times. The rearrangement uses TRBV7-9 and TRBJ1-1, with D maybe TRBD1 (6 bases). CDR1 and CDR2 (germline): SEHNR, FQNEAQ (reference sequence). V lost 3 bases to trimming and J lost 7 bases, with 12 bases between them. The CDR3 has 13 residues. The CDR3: CASSFQGFGEAFF. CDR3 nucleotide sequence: TGTGCCAGCAGCTTCCAGGGGTTCGGTGAAGCTTTCTTT.

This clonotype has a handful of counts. The CDR3 DNA sequence: TGTGCCAGCAGTTACTCGAAGTCTGGTAGTTCACCCCTCCACTTT. Its protein product is CASSYSKSGSSPLHF. V usage is TRBV6-2 or TRBV6-3 and J usage is TRBJ1-6; D not resolved. This CDR3 spans 15 amino acids. V lost 0 bases to trimming and J lost 9 bases, with 12 bases between them. Germline assignment: CDR1 MNHEY and CDR2 SVGEGT.

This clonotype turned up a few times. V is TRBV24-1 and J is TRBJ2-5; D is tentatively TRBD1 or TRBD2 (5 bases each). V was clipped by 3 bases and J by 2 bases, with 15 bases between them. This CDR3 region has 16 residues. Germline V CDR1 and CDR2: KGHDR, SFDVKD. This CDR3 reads CATSDRTRGAQETQYF. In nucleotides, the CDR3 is TGTGCCACCAGTGATAGGACAAGAGGGGCTCAAGAGACCCAGTACTTC.

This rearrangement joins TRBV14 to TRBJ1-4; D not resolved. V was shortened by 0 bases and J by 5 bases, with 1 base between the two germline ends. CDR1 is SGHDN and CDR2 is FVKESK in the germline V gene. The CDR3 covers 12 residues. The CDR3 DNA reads TGTGCCAGCAGCCAAGAAAATGAAAAACTGTTTTTT. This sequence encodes CASSQENEKLFF.

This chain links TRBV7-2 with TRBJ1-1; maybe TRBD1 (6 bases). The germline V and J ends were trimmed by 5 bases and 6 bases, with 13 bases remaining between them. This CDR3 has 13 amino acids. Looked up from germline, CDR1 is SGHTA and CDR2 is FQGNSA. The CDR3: CASSPAGDAEAFF. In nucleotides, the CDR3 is TGTGCCAGCAGCCCCGCAGGGGACGCTGAAGCTTTCTTT.

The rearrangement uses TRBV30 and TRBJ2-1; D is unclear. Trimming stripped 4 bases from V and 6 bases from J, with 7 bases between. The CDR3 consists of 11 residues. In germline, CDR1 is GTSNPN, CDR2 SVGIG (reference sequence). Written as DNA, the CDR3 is TGTGCCTGGACTACGGGCAATGAGCAGTTCTTC. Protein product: CAWTTGNEQFF.

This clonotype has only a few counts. This chain's CDR3 is CASRLGGSDTQYF. The CDR3 DNA sequence: TGTGCCAGCAGACTAGGGGGGTCAGATACGCAGTATTTT. The chain carries TRBV12-3 or TRBV12-4 and TRBJ2-3; D assignment may be TRBD1 or TRBD2 (6 bases each). V lost 6 bases to trimming and J lost 4 bases, with 11 bases between them. The CDR3 extends over 13 amino acids.

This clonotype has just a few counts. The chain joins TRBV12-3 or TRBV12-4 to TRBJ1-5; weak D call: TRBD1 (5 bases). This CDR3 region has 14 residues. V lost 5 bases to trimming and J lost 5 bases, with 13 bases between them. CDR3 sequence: CASSGGWGDQPQHF. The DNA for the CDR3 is TGTGCCAGCAGTGGCGGATGGGGGGATCAGCCCCAGCATTTT.

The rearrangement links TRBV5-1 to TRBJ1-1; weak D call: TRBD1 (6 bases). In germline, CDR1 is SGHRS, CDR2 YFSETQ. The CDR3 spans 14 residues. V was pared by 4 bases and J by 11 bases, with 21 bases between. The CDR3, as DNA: TGCGCCAGCAGCGCGGACAGTCTTCCCGACTCCGCTTTCTTT. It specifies CASSADSLPDSAFF.

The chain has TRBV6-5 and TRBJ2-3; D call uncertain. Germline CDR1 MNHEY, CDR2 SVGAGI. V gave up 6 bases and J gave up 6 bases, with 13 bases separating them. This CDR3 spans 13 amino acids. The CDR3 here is CASSRLLGDTQYF. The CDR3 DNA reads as TGTGCCAGCAGCAGACTTCTTGGGGATACGCAGTATTTT.

CDR3 sequence reads: CASSRQGASSGANVLTF. For the CDR3, the DNA is TGTGCCAGCAGCCGACAGGGGGCTTCATCAGGGGCCAACGTCCTGACTTTC. The chain combines TRBV6-5 with TRBJ2-6; TRBD1 matches 10 bases. After removal of 6 bases from V and 4 bases from J, the junction contained 9 bases not matched to a gene. The germline CDR1 and CDR2 sequences are MNHEY and SVGAGI. The CDR3 loop spans 17 amino acids.

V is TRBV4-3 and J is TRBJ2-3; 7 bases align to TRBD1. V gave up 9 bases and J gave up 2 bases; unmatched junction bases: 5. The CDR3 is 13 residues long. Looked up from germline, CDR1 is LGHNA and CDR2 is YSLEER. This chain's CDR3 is CASRDSLTDTQYF. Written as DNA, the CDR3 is TGCGCCAGTCGGGACAGCCTCACAGATACGCAGTATTTT.

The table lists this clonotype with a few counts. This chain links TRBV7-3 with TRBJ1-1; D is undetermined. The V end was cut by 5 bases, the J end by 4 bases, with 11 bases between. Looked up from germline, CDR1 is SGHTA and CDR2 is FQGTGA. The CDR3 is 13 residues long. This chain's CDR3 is CASSPGRATEAFF. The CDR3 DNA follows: TGTGCCAGCAGCCCGGGGAGAGCCACTGAAGCTTTCTTT.

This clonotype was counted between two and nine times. CDR3 residues: CASSLTRDPQETQYF. The CDR3 DNA reads as TGTGCCAGCAGTTTGACCAGGGACCCCCAAGAGACCCAGTACTTC. This rearrangement joins TRBV6-1 to TRBJ2-5, with D possibly being TRBD1 or TRBD2 (5 bases each). The germline V gene has CDR1 MNHNS and CDR2 SASEGT. The V and J ends lost 5 bases and 1 base respectively, with 14 bases between them. CDR3 length equals 15 residues.

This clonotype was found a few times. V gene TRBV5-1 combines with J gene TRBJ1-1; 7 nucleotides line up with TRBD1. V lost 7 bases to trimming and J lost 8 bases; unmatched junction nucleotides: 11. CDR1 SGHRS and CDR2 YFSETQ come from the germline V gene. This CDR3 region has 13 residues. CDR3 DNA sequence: TGCGCCAGCGCGGCCACAGGGGCCCCCGAAGCTTTCTTT. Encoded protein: CASAATGAPEAFF.